The clone carrying this TCR beta chain was counted a few times. Its antigen is still unknown. The CDR3 is made up of 18 amino acids. Trimming took 4 bases from V and 2 from J; bases not matched to a gene: 8. The germline V gene has CDR1 SGHTA and CDR2 FQGNSA. Every donor was a healthy person donating bone marrow. With 60 Vbeta and 13 Jbeta primers, the PCR was carried out. Generated by immunoSEQ multiplex PCR, the TCRdb table keeps only in-frame clones and is missing some. Of roughly 150,000 clones listed, around 73% are singletons. The data stem from a study of cytomegalovirus exposure and HLA in healthy donors. Study-level findings and limits: Listed as cytomegalovirus-associated were approximately 160 TCR beta chains. Apart from CMV serostatus, no immune exposure information was available.

Sequencing was done on a sample of PBMCs. This TCR derives from a male donor in good health and CMV-seronegative. The genes are TRBV7-2 and TRBJ2-3; the match to TRBD2 covers 14 bases. CDR3 sequence (DNA): TGTGCCAGCAGCTCCGGACTAGCGGGGGGCAGGTACACAGATACGCAGTATTTT. Its protein is CASSSGLAGGRYTDTQYF.